The T cell receptor beta chain described here comes from a study of shared clonotypes between healthy human individuals. Findings and limits, study-wide: Non-shared clonotypes had lower generation probabilities than clonotypes shared by all four sorted-subset donors.

Every subset's genomic DNA went evenly onto several immunoSEQ plates. Generated by immunoSEQ multiplex PCR, the TCRdb table keeps only in-frame clones and is missing some. The table includes 600,000 to 750,000 clones, around 91% detected once. Germline lookup yields CDR1 MNHEY and CDR2 SVGAGI. The CDR3 runs to 13 residues. V dropped 0 bases and J dropped 7 bases, with 7 bases sitting between them. This clone was found once. The antigen is unknown. This receptor was identified in a man aged 18 to 30 in good health. Some clones in this sample may be carry-over from other donors' samples. The rearrangement uses TRBV6-5 and TRBJ2-1; D remains unclear. The sequencing sample was made of memory CD8+ T cells from PBMCs. Subset in this sample: CD45RO+ cells pooled with CCR7-negative TemRA cells. The CDR3 DNA is TGTGCCAGCAGTTACTCCCCAGCGAATGAGCAGTTCTTC. Encoded protein: CASSYSPANEQFF.